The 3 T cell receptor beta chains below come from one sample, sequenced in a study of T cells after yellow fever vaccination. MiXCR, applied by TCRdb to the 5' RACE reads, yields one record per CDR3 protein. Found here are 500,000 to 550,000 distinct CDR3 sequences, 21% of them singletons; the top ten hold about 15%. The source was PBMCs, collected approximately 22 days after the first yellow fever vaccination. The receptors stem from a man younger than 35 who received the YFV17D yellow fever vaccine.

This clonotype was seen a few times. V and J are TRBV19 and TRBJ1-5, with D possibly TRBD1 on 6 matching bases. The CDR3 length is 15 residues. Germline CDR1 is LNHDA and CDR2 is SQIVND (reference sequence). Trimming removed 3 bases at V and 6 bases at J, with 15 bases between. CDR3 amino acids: CASSIFLTGGQPQHF. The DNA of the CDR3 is TGTGCCAGTAGTATTTTCTTGACAGGCGGTCAGCCCCAGCATTTT.

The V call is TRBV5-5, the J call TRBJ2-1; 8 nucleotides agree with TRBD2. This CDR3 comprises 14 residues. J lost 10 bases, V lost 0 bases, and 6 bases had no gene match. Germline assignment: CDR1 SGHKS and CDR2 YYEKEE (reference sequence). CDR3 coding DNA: TGTGCCAGCAGCTTGGTACTGCCGGGGGGGGAGCAGTTCTTC. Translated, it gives CASSLVLPGGEQFF.

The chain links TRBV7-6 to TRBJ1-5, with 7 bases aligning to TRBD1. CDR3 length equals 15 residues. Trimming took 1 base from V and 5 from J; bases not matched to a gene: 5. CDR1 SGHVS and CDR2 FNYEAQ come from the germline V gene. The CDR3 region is CASSLGTGKDQPQHF. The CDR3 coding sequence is TGTGCCAGCAGCTTAGGGACAGGTAAAGATCAGCCCCAGCATTTT. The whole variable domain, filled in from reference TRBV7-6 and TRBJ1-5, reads GAGVSQSPRYKVTKRGQDVALRCDPISGHVSLYWYRQALGQGPEFLTYFNYEAQQDKSGLPNDRFSAERPEGSISTLTIQRTEQRDSAMYRCASSLGTGKDQPQHFGDGTRLSIL.